Listed below are T cell receptor beta chains from one sample, sequenced in a study of blood T cells in healthy people across ages. TCRdb re-called the 5' RACE reads through MiXCR, storing one row per CDR3 protein. This sample has some 780,000 distinct CDR3 sequences; roughly three fifths occur once, and the top ten carry roughly 24%. Specimen: blood. The source of these receptors is a man in his forties or fifties in good health. CDR3s include the opening cysteine and the closing phenylalanine or tryptophan. D genes are given only for firm matches. Clone size is not always given. Where it is, it says once, few, many or a class for expanded clones.

j_call: TRBJ2-3; d_call: NA; v_call: TRBV20-1; clone_size: NA; cdr3_aa: CSARDLGAKITDTQYF; cdr3_nt: TGCAGTGCTAGAGATTTAGGGGCCAAGATAACAGATACGCAGTATTTT
j_call: TRBJ2-5; d_call: TRBD1; v_call: TRBV28; clone_size: NA; cdr3_aa: CASTSGGHPYNEQYF; cdr3_nt: TGTGCCAGCACCTCAGGGGGCCACCCGTACAATGAGCAGTACTTC
j_call: TRBJ2-7; d_call: NA; v_call: TRBV7-2; clone_size: NA; cdr3_aa: CASSQACEQYF; cdr3_nt: TGTGCCAGCAGCCAGGCCTGCGAGCAGTACTTC
j_call: TRBJ2-6; d_call: NA; v_call: TRBV5-1; clone_size: once; cdr3_aa: CASSLVMGAFSGANVLTF; cdr3_nt: TGCGCCAGCAGCTTGGTTATGGGAGCTTTCTCTGGGGCCAACGTCCTGACTTTC
j_call: TRBJ1-1; d_call: NA; v_call: TRBV6-2/TRBV6-3; clone_size: once; cdr3_aa: CASSRFSVSGNTEAFF; cdr3_nt: TGTGCCAGCAGTCGTTTTTCAGTTTCGGGGAACACTGAAGCTTTCTTT
j_call: TRBJ1-6; d_call: NA; v_call: TRBV7-2; clone_size: NA; cdr3_aa: CASAGRGRNSPLHF; cdr3_nt: TGTGCCAGCGCCGGTAGGGGTCGGAATTCACCCCTCCACTTT
j_call: TRBJ2-7; d_call: NA; v_call: TRBV28; clone_size: NA; cdr3_aa: CASSTIYRSSYEQYF; cdr3_nt: TGTGCCAGCAGTACCATATACAGGAGCTCCTACGAGCAGTACTTC
j_call: TRBJ2-3; d_call: NA; v_call: TRBV20-1; clone_size: NA; cdr3_aa: CSARGQGTDTQYF; cdr3_nt: TGCAGTGCTAGAGGCCAGGGGACAGATACGCAGTATTTT
j_call: TRBJ2-7; d_call: TRBD1; v_call: TRBV7-9; clone_size: NA; cdr3_aa: CASSSPTGLNGYEQYF; cdr3_nt: TGTGCCAGCAGCTCCCCGACAGGGTTAAACGGGTACGAGCAGTACTTC
j_call: TRBJ2-3; d_call: NA; v_call: TRBV29-1; clone_size: NA; cdr3_aa: CSVEDHTDTQYF; cdr3_nt: TGCAGCGTTGAAGACCACACAGATACGCAGTATTTT
j_call: TRBJ1-2; d_call: NA; v_call: TRBV20-1; clone_size: NA; cdr3_aa: CSASGHLYGYTF; cdr3_nt: TGCAGTGCTAGCGGGCACCTCTATGGCTACACCTTC
j_call: TRBJ2-7; d_call: TRBD2; v_call: TRBV7-9; clone_size: NA; cdr3_aa: CASSLVTGGPSYEQYF; cdr3_nt: TGTGCCAGCAGCTTAGTTACGGGAGGGCCCTCCTACGAGCAGTACTTC
j_call: TRBJ1-4; d_call: NA; v_call: TRBV28; clone_size: once; cdr3_aa: CASSLFGGPNEKLFF; cdr3_nt: TGTGCCAGCAGTTTATTCGGGGGCCCTAATGAAAAACTGTTTTTT
j_call: TRBJ2-5; d_call: TRBD2; v_call: TRBV7-2; clone_size: once; cdr3_aa: CASSSGLARDQETQYF; cdr3_nt: TGTGCCAGCAGCTCGGGACTAGCGAGGGACCAAGAGACCCAGTACTTC
j_call: TRBJ2-5; d_call: NA; v_call: TRBV28; clone_size: NA; cdr3_aa: CASSFVRAQETQYF; cdr3_nt: TGTGCCAGCAGTTTCGTCAGGGCCCAAGAGACCCAGTACTTC
j_call: TRBJ2-5; d_call: TRBD1; v_call: TRBV18; clone_size: NA; cdr3_aa: CASSPRDSAQETQYF; cdr3_nt: TGTGCCAGCTCACCCCGGGACAGTGCACAAGAGACCCAGTACTTC
j_call: TRBJ2-3; d_call: NA; v_call: TRBV27; clone_size: NA; cdr3_aa: CASSFSPTGSTDTQYF; cdr3_nt: TGTGCCAGCAGTTTCTCCCCTACAGGGAGCACAGATACGCAGTATTTT
j_call: TRBJ2-7; d_call: NA; v_call: TRBV9; clone_size: NA; cdr3_aa: CASSLLLNNEQYF; cdr3_nt: TGTGCCAGCAGCCTCCTCCTAAACAACGAGCAGTACTTC
j_call: TRBJ2-1; d_call: TRBD1; v_call: TRBV7-2; clone_size: NA; cdr3_aa: CASSLVSGGADNEQFF; cdr3_nt: TGTGCCAGCAGCTTAGTATCAGGGGGCGCCGACAATGAGCAGTTCTTC
j_call: TRBJ2-3; d_call: TRBD1; v_call: TRBV18; clone_size: NA; cdr3_aa: CASSPLSGGSSTDTQYF; cdr3_nt: TGTGCCAGCTCACCACTTTCAGGGGGATCCTCCACAGATACGCAGTATTTT
j_call: TRBJ2-5; d_call: NA; v_call: TRBV7-2; clone_size: few; cdr3_aa: CASSLATGTSSGAQYF; cdr3_nt: TGTGCCAGCAGCTTAGCCACCGGGACATCCAGCGGGGCCCAGTACTTC
j_call: TRBJ2-1; d_call: TRBD2; v_call: TRBV4-2; clone_size: NA; cdr3_aa: CASSQETSGEYNEQFF; cdr3_nt: TGTGCCAGCAGCCAAGAGACTAGCGGGGAGTACAATGAGCAGTTCTTC
j_call: TRBJ2-3; d_call: NA; v_call: TRBV12-3/TRBV12-4; clone_size: NA; cdr3_aa: CAGRKGGLGTDTQYF; cdr3_nt: TGTGCCGGCAGGAAGGGAGGTTTGGGCACAGATACGCAGTATTTT
j_call: TRBJ2-5; d_call: TRBD1; v_call: TRBV27; clone_size: few; cdr3_aa: CASSLFQGARSETQYF; cdr3_nt: TGTGCCAGCAGTTTATTTCAGGGGGCAAGGTCGGAGACCCAGTACTTC
j_call: TRBJ2-7; d_call: TRBD1; v_call: TRBV29-1; clone_size: NA; cdr3_aa: CSAKSRGPTYEQYF; cdr3_nt: TGCAGCGCCAAGTCAAGGGGGCCAACCTACGAGCAGTACTTC
j_call: TRBJ2-7; d_call: NA; v_call: TRBV27; clone_size: NA; cdr3_aa: CASRSAGQPYEQYF; cdr3_nt: TGTGCCAGCAGATCTGCCGGACAGCCCTACGAGCAGTACTTC
j_call: TRBJ1-2; d_call: TRBD1; v_call: TRBV29-1; clone_size: NA; cdr3_aa: CSVEDTGTGVGYTF; cdr3_nt: TGCAGCGTTGAAGACACCGGGACAGGGGTTGGCTACACCTTC
j_call: TRBJ1-4; d_call: NA; v_call: TRBV6-5; clone_size: NA; cdr3_aa: CASSLQRTNEKLFF; cdr3_nt: TGTGCCAGCAGCCTACAGAGAACTAATGAAAAACTGTTTTTT
j_call: TRBJ2-1; d_call: NA; v_call: TRBV24-1; clone_size: NA; cdr3_aa: CATSDLFGAGDNEQFF; cdr3_nt: TGTGCCACCAGTGATTTATTTGGGGCAGGAGACAATGAGCAGTTCTTC
j_call: TRBJ1-2; d_call: NA; v_call: TRBV12-3/TRBV12-4; clone_size: NA; cdr3_aa: CASGLMLELRGYTF; cdr3_nt: TGTGCCAGCGGCCTTATGCTTGAGCTGAGGGGCTACACCTTC